Detailed here is one TCR beta chain. The germline V gene encodes CDR1 SGHTA and CDR2 FQGNSA. The V gene end was trimmed by 4 bases and the J gene end by 1 base; junction bases not matched to a gene: 5. This CDR3 comprises 15 residues. The record originates from a study of blood T cell repertoires in COVID-19. Overall study: Whether acute or convalescent, the COVID-19 samples came from the United States, Italy and Spain. T cells, B-cell-depleted T cells, or PBMCs provided the cDNA or gDNA that served as material.

Authors' data handling: Scientists estimated how many nucleated cells there were by amplifying reference gene primers. Here immunoSEQ multiplex PCR was the method, and the copy in TCRdb shows in-frame clones only, minus some. V and J calls and clone size come straight from that table; D and trimming were deduced from the DNA. This sample yields under 200,000 clones, of which roughly 90% are seen a single time; under 30% belongs to the top ten. The sequenced sample consisted of peripheral blood. The TCR sequence derives from a man between 60 and 75 years old with acute or convalescent COVID-19. The V gene is TRBV7-2, the J gene TRBJ1-1, with 8 bases lining up with TRBD1. DNA of the CDR3: TGTGCCAGCAGCTCCTCCAGGGGGCCGAACACTGAAGCTTTCTTT. Translating it yields CASSSSRGPNTEAFF.